This T cell receptor beta chain is drawn from a study of blood T cell repertoires in COVID-19. The wider study: The samples span acute and convalescent COVID-19 from the United States, Italy and Spain. In each case, the material was cDNA or gDNA derived from T cells, B-cell-depleted T cells, or PBMCs.

This CDR3 is 14 amino acids long. V lost 0 bases and J lost 12, with 18 bases in between. CDR1 is KGHSH and CDR2 is LQKENI in the germline V gene. Here immunoSEQ multiplex PCR was the method, and the copy in TCRdb shows in-frame clones only, minus some. The sample holds 220,000 or so clones; about 88% are singletons and the top ten take roughly a tenth. The TCR was taken from a woman aged 45-65 years with COVID-19, enrolled during active disease. Sequencing input: peripheral blood. The chain employs TRBV18 and TRBJ2-7, with D possibly being TRBD2 (6 bases). CDR3 DNA: TGTGCCAGCTCACCACCGAGTAAAAGGGAGGTTCTGTACGTC. Encoded protein: CASSPPSKREVLYV.